The next 5 T cell receptor beta chains were all read from a single sample in a study of T-cell memory formation after mild COVID-19. One entry per CDR3 protein, called by TCRdb with MiXCR from the 5' RACE reads. Counted here are approximately 300,000 distinct CDR3 sequences, around 15% occurring once; the ten biggest clones make up over 20%. The sequenced material came from PBMCs or a T cell subset sorted from them (not recorded which). These receptors were obtained from a young man who had mild COVID-19 (a few samples of this study predate the infection). Cell type and time point are not known.

The V and J genes are TRBV20-1 and TRBJ2-5; D is ambiguous. Between the trimmed V and J ends, which lost 7 bases and 5 bases, there was a span of 14 bases. Germline V gene sequence: CDR1 DFQATT, CDR2 SNEGSKA (reference sequence). The CDR3 loop spans 12 amino acids. This CDR3 reads CSVWDPSETQYF. CDR3 sequence (DNA): TGCAGTGTCTGGGATCCCTCGGAGACCCAGTACTTC.

V is TRBV4-2 and J is TRBJ2-2; no clear D. This CDR3 region has 18 residues. V lost 3 bases to trimming and J lost 2 bases, with 19 bases between them. Germline values: CDR1 LGHNA, CDR2 YNFKEQ. Here the CDR3 DNA reads TGTGCCAGCAGCCACCCACTCAGCAGGATCCCTAACACCGGGGAGCTGTTTTTT. As protein: CASSHPLSRIPNTGELFF.

The rearrangement links TRBV24-1 to TRBJ2-3; TRBD2 matches at 9 bases. The CDR3 loop spans 15 amino acids. Losses at the gene ends were 2 bases for V and 4 bases for J; bases not matched to a gene: 3. Germline CDR1 is KGHDR and CDR2 is SFDVKD. As DNA, the CDR3 is TGTGCCACCAGTGATTCAGCGGGGGGCCCAGATACGCAGTATTTT. Protein: CATSDSAGGPDTQYF.

This clonotype was seen only a few times. CDR3 sequence: CSARTQGANYGYTF. Written as DNA, the CDR3 is TGCAGTGCTAGAACACAGGGGGCTAACTATGGCTACACCTTC. The rearrangement links TRBV20-1 to TRBJ1-2; 8 bases align to TRBD1. Trimming at V came to 2 bases and at J to 0 bases, leaving 2 bases not matched to a gene. The CDR3 is made up of 14 amino acids. CDR1 is DFQATT and CDR2 is SNEGSKA in the germline V gene (reference sequence).

This clonotype showed up just a few times. The genes are TRBV9 and TRBJ1-5; 10 bases fit TRBD1. V shed 4 bases, J shed 5 bases, and the junction held 6 bases outside the gene matches. CDR1 and CDR2 from the germline V gene are SGDLS and YYNGEE. CDR3 length equals 15 residues. Written as DNA, the CDR3 is TGTGCCAGCAGCTTATCGGACAGGGGGTATCAGCCCCAGCATTTT. As protein: CASSLSDRGYQPQHF.